The clone carrying this T cell receptor (beta chain) was found many times. The record originates from a study of spatial heterogeneity in lung cancer. In TCRdb, the 5' RACE reads were re-called with MiXCR into one record per CDR3 protein. The top ten hold 20% of the sample, which has about 18,000 distinct CDR3 sequences, under 10% seen once. Time point in this sample: blood at routine non-recurrence follow-up after resection. V lost 6 bases and J 6 bases, leaving 11 bases between the germline ends. This CDR3 has 13 amino acids. CDR1 is KGHSH and CDR2 is LQKENI in the germline V gene. The chain joins TRBV18 to TRBJ1-4; D uncertain. The TCR comes from a male donor with early-stage non-small cell lung cancer. The material sequenced was PBMCs, taken at follow-up. CDR3 loop: CASSKGNDEKLFF. CDR3 coding DNA: TGTGCCAGCTCGAAGGGAAACGATGAAAAACTGTTTTTT.